The TCR beta chain described here comes from a study of blood T cell repertoires in COVID-19. Data came from immunoSEQ multiplex PCR; TCRdb stores just in-frame clones and leaves some out. The sample holds 340,000 or so clones, about 86% seen once. V lost 4 bases, J lost 7 bases, and 9 bases stayed unmatched. There are 16 residues in the CDR3. Germline CDR1 is LGHNA and CDR2 is YNFKEQ. The V call is TRBV4-2, the J call TRBJ2-1, with 11 positions matching TRBD2. The TCR sequence derives from a woman aged 40 to 50 with acute COVID-19. Sequenced material: PBMCs or T cells enriched from blood (not recorded which). CDR3: CASSLEGSGGVNEQFF. In DNA, the CDR3 is TGTGCCAGCAGCCTCGAGGGTAGCGGGGGGGTAAATGAGCAGTTCTTC.